These T cell receptor beta chains were read from a single sample in a study of blood T cell repertoires in COVID-19. Profiled with immunoSEQ multiplex PCR; TCRdb holds only in-frame clones, not every one. The sample carries 200,000 or so clones, around 90% recorded once. Material for sequencing was peripheral blood. The source is a man younger than 40 with COVID-19, enrolled during active disease. Both conserved end residues are part of each CDR3. The D gene is left open where the match is weak. Where a row states a size, it is once, few, many or the class of an expanded clone; other rows omit it.

j_gene: TRBJ1-3; abundance: .; d_gene: TRBD1; v_gene: TRBV10-3; CDR3aa: CAISGTGTRDSGNTIYF; CDR3nt: TGTGCCATCAGTGGGACAGGGACGAGGGACTCTGGAAACACCATATATTTT
j_gene: TRBJ2-6; abundance: .; d_gene: .; v_gene: TRBV7-8; CDR3aa: CASSPREYSYSGANVLTF; CDR3nt: TGTGCCAGCAGCCCCAGGGAATACTCCTACTCTGGGGCCAACGTCCTGACTTTC
j_gene: TRBJ2-2; abundance: .; d_gene: TRBD2; v_gene: TRBV11-2; CDR3aa: CASPSGGAIATGELFF; CDR3nt: TGTGCCAGCCCTAGCGGGGGGGCCATAGCCACCGGGGAGCTGTTTTTT
j_gene: TRBJ1-1; abundance: .; d_gene: .; v_gene: TRBV29-1; CDR3aa: CSANGGVYTEAFF; CDR3nt: TGCAGCGCCAATGGGGGCGTATACACTGAAGCTTTCTTT
j_gene: TRBJ1-1; abundance: .; d_gene: TRBD1; v_gene: TRBV2; CDR3aa: CASSWDSNTEAFF; CDR3nt: TGTGCCAGCAGTTGGGACAGCAACACTGAAGCTTTCTTT
j_gene: TRBJ2-7; abundance: .; d_gene: TRBD1; v_gene: TRBV6-5; CDR3aa: CGTGSYEQYF; CDR3nt: TGCGGGACAGGATCCTACGAGCAGTACTTC
j_gene: TRBJ1-6; abundance: .; d_gene: .; v_gene: TRBV18; CDR3aa: CASSPVDKYSPLHF; CDR3nt: TGTGCCAGCTCACCAGTGGACAAATATTCACCCCTCCACTTT
j_gene: TRBJ2-1; abundance: .; d_gene: TRBD1; v_gene: TRBV27; CDR3aa: CASSADRGSYNEQFF; CDR3nt: TGTGCCAGCAGTGCTGACAGGGGGTCCTACAATGAGCAGTTCTTC
j_gene: TRBJ2-7; abundance: once; d_gene: .; v_gene: TRBV30; CDR3aa: CAWSVQHEQYF; CDR3nt: TGTGCCTGGAGTGTACAACACGAGCAGTACTTC
j_gene: TRBJ2-7; abundance: few; d_gene: TRBD1; v_gene: TRBV4-1; CDR3aa: CASSQDWGRGTGSYEQYF; CDR3nt: TGCGCCAGCAGCCAAGATTGGGGAAGAGGGACAGGGTCTTACGAGCAGTACTTC
j_gene: TRBJ2-3; abundance: .; d_gene: TRBD2; v_gene: TRBV6-2/TRBV6-3; CDR3aa: CASSWGLAGDPDTQYF; CDR3nt: TGTGCCAGCAGTTGGGGGCTAGCGGGAGACCCAGATACGCAGTATTTT
j_gene: TRBJ2-7; abundance: .; d_gene: .; v_gene: TRBV7-2; CDR3aa: CASSRRGRGSSYEQYF; CDR3nt: TGTGCCAGCAGCCGCCGGGGGAGGGGGAGCTCCTACGAGCAGTACTTC
j_gene: TRBJ1-1; abundance: few; d_gene: .; v_gene: TRBV19; CDR3aa: CASKGRTEAFF; CDR3nt: TGTGCCAGTAAGGGGCGGACTGAAGCTTTCTTT
j_gene: TRBJ1-1; abundance: once; d_gene: .; v_gene: TRBV5-4; CDR3aa: CASSLATGLTEAFF; CDR3nt: TGTGCCAGCAGCTTGGCGACAGGACTCACTGAAGCTTTCTTT
j_gene: TRBJ1-6; abundance: .; d_gene: TRBD1; v_gene: TRBV28; CDR3aa: CASSPSGTVDNSPLHF; CDR3nt: TGTGCCAGCAGTCCATCTGGGACAGTCGATAATTCACCCCTCCACTTT
j_gene: TRBJ2-7; abundance: .; d_gene: .; v_gene: TRBV19; CDR3aa: CASGSSSYEQYF; CDR3nt: TGTGCCAGTGGGAGTTCCTCCTACGAGCAGTACTTC
j_gene: TRBJ2-1; abundance: once; d_gene: .; v_gene: TRBV10-3; CDR3aa: CAISGRRASYNEQFF; CDR3nt: TGTGCCATCAGTGGTCGCAGGGCTTCATACAATGAGCAGTTCTTC
j_gene: TRBJ1-1; abundance: .; d_gene: .; v_gene: TRBV19; CDR3aa: CASRGHRNTEAFF; CDR3nt: TGTGCCAGTAGGGGACATCGGAACACTGAAGCTTTCTTT
j_gene: TRBJ1-5; abundance: .; d_gene: .; v_gene: TRBV20-1; CDR3aa: CSAAATEPQHF; CDR3nt: TGCAGTGCTGCCGCTACCGAGCCCCAGCATTTT
j_gene: TRBJ2-3; abundance: .; d_gene: TRBD1; v_gene: TRBV9; CDR3aa: CASSEGTGLSTDTQYF; CDR3nt: TGTGCCAGCAGCGAAGGGACAGGGCTTAGCACAGATACGCAGTATTTT
j_gene: TRBJ2-2; abundance: .; d_gene: TRBD1; v_gene: TRBV2; CDR3aa: CASRDRGRVGELFF; CDR3nt: TGTGCCAGCAGGGACAGGGGGCGAGTCGGGGAGCTGTTTTTT
j_gene: TRBJ1-4; abundance: .; d_gene: TRBD1; v_gene: TRBV7-9; CDR3aa: CASSPYRGLDEKLFF; CDR3nt: TGTGCCAGCAGCCCGTACAGGGGGCTAGACGAAAAACTGTTTTTT
j_gene: TRBJ2-1; abundance: .; d_gene: TRBD2; v_gene: TRBV7-9; CDR3aa: CASSGTSGITYNEQFF; CDR3nt: TGTGCCAGCAGCGGTACTAGCGGAATAACGTACAATGAGCAGTTCTTC
j_gene: TRBJ1-1; abundance: once; d_gene: .; v_gene: TRBV14; CDR3aa: CASSQDSRIMNTEAFF; CDR3nt: TGTGCCAGCAGCCAAGATTCGAGGATAATGAACACTGAAGCTTTCTTT
j_gene: TRBJ2-1; abundance: .; d_gene: .; v_gene: TRBV4-3; CDR3aa: CASSSLGVSEQFF; CDR3nt: TGCGCCAGCAGCTCCCTAGGGGTTAGTGAGCAGTTCTTC
j_gene: TRBJ2-7; abundance: .; d_gene: .; v_gene: TRBV9; CDR3aa: CASSALSSPLYEQYF; CDR3nt: TGTGCCAGCAGCGCTTTATCTTCTCCCCTCTACGAGCAGTACTTC
j_gene: TRBJ2-1; abundance: few; d_gene: .; v_gene: TRBV18; CDR3aa: CASSPSGGASSYNEQFF; CDR3nt: TGTGCCAGCTCACCCTCTGGCGGGGCGAGCTCCTACAATGAGCAGTTCTTC
j_gene: TRBJ1-2; abundance: .; d_gene: .; v_gene: TRBV5-4; CDR3aa: CASSPQTVPPYGYTF; CDR3nt: TGTGCCAGCAGCCCGCAAACTGTCCCTCCCTATGGCTACACCTTC
j_gene: TRBJ2-3; abundance: .; d_gene: TRBD2; v_gene: TRBV5-1; CDR3aa: CASSSAGGFEADTQYF; CDR3nt: TGCGCCAGCAGTTCCGCGGGAGGGTTTGAAGCAGATACGCAGTATTTT
j_gene: TRBJ1-5; abundance: .; d_gene: .; v_gene: TRBV7-9; CDR3aa: CASSLASNQPQHF; CDR3nt: TGTGCCAGCAGCTTGGCCAGCAATCAGCCCCAGCATTTT
j_gene: TRBJ2-7; abundance: .; d_gene: .; v_gene: TRBV10-1; CDR3aa: CASSNRASYEQYF; CDR3nt: TGCGCCAGCAGCAACAGGGCCTCCTACGAGCAGTACTTC
j_gene: TRBJ1-2; abundance: .; d_gene: .; v_gene: TRBV14; CDR3aa: CASSLTGSYGYTF; CDR3nt: TGTGCCAGCAGCCTGACAGGTTCTTATGGCTACACCTTC
j_gene: TRBJ2-6; abundance: .; d_gene: TRBD1; v_gene: TRBV14; CDR3aa: CASSWTGSGANVLTF; CDR3nt: TGTGCCAGCAGTTGGACAGGATCTGGGGCCAACGTCCTGACTTTC
j_gene: TRBJ1-1; abundance: .; d_gene: TRBD1; v_gene: TRBV6-1; CDR3aa: CASSEAPSRGTGHEAFF; CDR3nt: TGTGCCAGCAGTGAAGCGCCGAGCCGCGGGACAGGTCATGAAGCTTTCTTT
j_gene: TRBJ2-7; abundance: .; d_gene: TRBD1; v_gene: TRBV28; CDR3aa: CASRSGTGALYEQYF; CDR3nt: TGTGCCAGCAGGTCCGGGACAGGGGCGCTCTACGAGCAGTACTTC
j_gene: TRBJ1-2; abundance: .; d_gene: .; v_gene: TRBV6-5; CDR3aa: CASSPSKEGYTF; CDR3nt: TGTGCCAGCAGTCCCTCCAAGGAGGGCTACACCTTC
j_gene: TRBJ1-1; abundance: .; d_gene: TRBD1; v_gene: TRBV7-9; CDR3aa: CASSEEGAPEAFF; CDR3nt: TGTGCCAGCAGCGAGGAGGGGGCTCCTGAAGCTTTCTTT
j_gene: TRBJ1-2; abundance: .; d_gene: TRBD1; v_gene: TRBV5-6; CDR3aa: CASSLTFGTAAVLYYGYTF; CDR3nt: TGTGCCAGCAGCTTGACGTTCGGGACAGCGGCTGTTCTATACTATGGCTACACCTTC
j_gene: TRBJ2-5; abundance: .; d_gene: .; v_gene: TRBV7-2; CDR3aa: CASTPRTVQETQYF; CDR3nt: TGTGCCAGCACCCCCCGGACAGTCCAAGAGACCCAGTACTTC
j_gene: TRBJ2-3; abundance: .; d_gene: .; v_gene: TRBV18; CDR3aa: CASSPLAGAADTQYF; CDR3nt: TGTGCCAGCTCACCCCTCGCGGGGGCCGCGGATACGCAGTATTTT
j_gene: TRBJ1-2; abundance: .; d_gene: TRBD1; v_gene: TRBV6-5; CDR3aa: CASSTPMTGFNGYTF; CDR3nt: TGTGCCAGCAGTACCCCGATGACAGGGTTCAATGGCTACACCTTC
j_gene: TRBJ1-6; abundance: once; d_gene: .; v_gene: TRBV4-3; CDR3aa: CASSQDQTGYYKISSPLHF; CDR3nt: TGCGCCAGCAGCCAAGACCAAACAGGCTATTACAAGATAAGTTCACCCCTCCACTTT
j_gene: TRBJ2-7; abundance: .; d_gene: .; v_gene: TRBV6-9; CDR3aa: CASSYTGMYEQYF; CDR3nt: TGTGCCAGCAGTTACACAGGGATGTACGAGCAGTACTTC